This TCR beta chain was found in a study of CD8 T cells in Susac syndrome. Study-level points and caveats: TCR sequencing and HLA analysis covered a relatively small number of individuals.

The authors reverse transcribed roughly 0.5 to 1 ug RNA with random hexamers. TCRdb called the immunoSEQ multiplex PCR reads again in MiXCR, with one record for every CDR3 protein. The sample consists of 210,000 or so distinct CDR3 sequences, over 90% of them appearing once. Sequencing of TCR beta drew on CD8+ and CD4+ T cells from blood. TEMRA cells underwent FACS enrichment and CD8+ and CD4+ T cells underwent negative isolation. Notes on this clonotype: The antigen remains unidentified.

The J segment lost 7 bases and the V segment lost 4 bases, leaving 14 bases of the junction unmatched. Germline V gene lookup returns CDR1 SGDLS and CDR2 YYNGEE. This CDR3 spans 16 amino acids. The sequenced sample was CD4+ T cells from PBMCs. The TCR comes from a human donor with Susac syndrome. The V and J genes are TRBV9 and TRBJ1-1; 9 bases fit TRBD1. CDR3 sequence reads: CASSPPGQGPRGEAFF. CDR3 DNA sequence: TGTGCCAGCAGCCCCCCGGGACAGGGCCCCAGGGGTGAAGCTTTCTTT.